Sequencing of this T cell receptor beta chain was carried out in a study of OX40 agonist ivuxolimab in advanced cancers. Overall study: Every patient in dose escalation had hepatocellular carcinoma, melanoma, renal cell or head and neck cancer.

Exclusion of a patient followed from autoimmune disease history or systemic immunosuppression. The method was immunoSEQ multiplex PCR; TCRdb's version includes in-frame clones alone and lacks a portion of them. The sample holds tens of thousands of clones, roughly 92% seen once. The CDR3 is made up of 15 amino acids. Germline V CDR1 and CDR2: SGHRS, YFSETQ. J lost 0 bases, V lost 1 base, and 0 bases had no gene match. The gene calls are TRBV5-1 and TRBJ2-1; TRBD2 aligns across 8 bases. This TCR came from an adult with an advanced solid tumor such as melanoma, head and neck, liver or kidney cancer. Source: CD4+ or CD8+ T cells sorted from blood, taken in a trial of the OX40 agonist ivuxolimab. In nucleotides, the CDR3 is TGCGCCAGCAGCTTGAGCGGGGGCTCCTACAATGAGCAGTTCTTC. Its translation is CASSLSGGSYNEQFF.